Listed below are T cell receptor beta chains from one sample, sequenced in a study of control samples from healthy donors and cancer patients. Assay: immunoSEQ multiplex PCR; the TCRdb copy retains only in-frame clones and omits some. The table shows 60,000 to 75,000 clones, with nearly 85% occurring only once. What was sequenced was blood. These receptor sequences come from a man in his 60s in good health. The CDR3 runs from the conserved cysteine through the conserved F or W. Each record gives: clone size, V gene, CDR3 length, J gene, D gene, CDR3 DNA, CDR3 protein. D genes are given only for firm matches. Clone sizes are given selectively: once, few, many, or a class where the clone is expanded.

>.|TRBV28|19|TRBJ1-2|TRBD1
TGTGCCAGCAGTTTCTCGGGCCGGGTGGGGACAGGGGGAAACTATGGCTACACCTTC
CASSFSGRVGTGGNYGYTF
>.|TRBV7-6|11|TRBJ1-2|.
TGTGCCAGCAGCTTAGATGGTGGCTACACCTTC
CASSLDGGYTF
>few|TRBV7-9|13|TRBJ2-7|.
TGTGCCAGCAGCTTAGTCCGGGACGAGGAGCAGTACTTC
CASSLVRDEEQYF
>few|TRBV5-1|14|TRBJ1-5|.
TGCGCCAGCAGCCCCGCGGGGGGAAATCAGCCCCAGCATTTT
CASSPAGGNQPQHF
>.|TRBV5-1|13|TRBJ2-5|.
TGCGCCAGCAGGCCTATGATTCAAGAGACCCAGTACTTC
CASRPMIQETQYF
>.|TRBV9|15|TRBJ1-4|TRBD1
TGTGCCAGCAGCGTAGGAACGACAGGGACTGAAAAACTGTTTTTT
CASSVGTTGTEKLFF
>once|TRBV7-2|14|TRBJ2-1|.
TGTGCCAGCAGCCCGGACAGGCCCGGGAGTGAGCAGTTCTTC
CASSPDRPGSEQFF
>.|TRBV14|16|TRBJ2-7|TRBD2
TGTGCCAGCAGCCAGCCCCGTCAGCGGGGAACCTACGAGCAGTACTTC
CASSQPRQRGTYEQYF
>.|TRBV10-3|13|TRBJ2-3|.
TGTGCCATCAGTGGGCTAAAGCAAGATACGCAGTATTTT
CAISGLKQDTQYF
>.|TRBV9|15|TRBJ2-1|.
TGTGCCAGCAGCGTGGAGCCGGCAGGGTGGAATGAGCAGTTCTTC
CASSVEPAGWNEQFF
>.|TRBV7-2|15|TRBJ2-2|.
TGTGCCAGCAGCTTTTCATATACCAACACCGGGGAGCTGTTTTTT
CASSFSYTNTGELFF
>.|TRBV18|19|TRBJ2-2|TRBD2
TGTGCCAGCTCACCACCACCGGGGATAGCGGGAGTTGGCACCGGGGAGCTGTTTTTT
CASSPPPGIAGVGTGELFF
>.|TRBV29-1|14|TRBJ2-3|TRBD2
TGCAGCGTTGCCTTACTAGCGGGAGGGCTTACGCAGTATTTT
CSVALLAGGLTQYF
>.|TRBV4-1|16|TRBJ2-5|TRBD1
TGCGCCAGCAGCCAAGGGACAGGGGGCGAGGGGGAGACCCAGTACTTC
CASSQGTGGEGETQYF
>.|TRBV7-6|16|TRBJ2-2|.
TGTGCCAGCAGCTTAGCGACGGGTTCGGGCACCGGGGAGCTGTTTTTT
CASSLATGSGTGELFF
>once|TRBV4-3|14|TRBJ2-1|.
TGCGCCAGCAGCCAAGCGGAGGCGGGTAATGAGCAGTTCTTC
CASSQAEAGNEQFF
>.|TRBV5-1|13|TRBJ1-4|.
TGCGCCAGCAGCTTGGCCCCTAATGAAAAACTGTTTTTT
CASSLAPNEKLFF
>.|TRBV3-1/TRBV3-2|17|TRBJ2-6|TRBD1
TGTGCCAGCAGCCAGGACAGGGCGAACTCTGGGGCCAACGTCCTGACTTTC
CASSQDRANSGANVLTF
>.|TRBV7-2|13|TRBJ1-1|.
TGTGCCAGCAGCTTAGGGAAAAGGACTGAAGCTTTCTTT
CASSLGKRTEAFF
>.|TRBV11-2|14|TRBJ1-1|.
TGTGCCAGCAGCTCGGACAGTGGGAGCACTGAAGCTTTCTTT
CASSSDSGSTEAFF
>.|TRBV5-1|15|TRBJ1-2|TRBD1
TGCGCCAGCAGCTTGGGGCAGGGGGCTTCCTATGGCTACACCTTC
CASSLGQGASYGYTF
>.|TRBV23-1|15|TRBJ2-7|TRBD1
TGCGCCAGCACCCAGGGACAGGGGCGCCCCTACGAGCAGTACTTC
CASTQGQGRPYEQYF
>.|TRBV15|18|TRBJ2-2|TRBD2
TGTGCCTTTGGACTAGCGGGAGGGTTTTTTCTCCTCGCGTGGGAGCTGTTTTTT
CAFGLAGGFFLLAWELFF
>.|TRBV27|15|TRBJ1-6|TRBD1
TGTGCCAGCTGGGACAGGCGCCTCTATAATTCACCCCTCCACTTT
CASWDRRLYNSPLHF
>.|TRBV7-2|13|TRBJ1-6|.
TGTGCCAGCAGCCACGACCCAATTTCACCCCTCCACTTT
CASSHDPISPLHF
>.|TRBV11-3|17|TRBJ2-1|TRBD2
TGTGCCAGCAGCTCTCAGAACCTGGCGGGAGATGGGAATGAGCAGTTCTTC
CASSSQNLAGDGNEQFF
>once|TRBV7-9|14|TRBJ2-7|TRBD2
TGTGCCAGCACCGCAGCGGGAGGGCCGTATGAGCAGTACTTC
CASTAAGGPYEQYF
>.|TRBV20-1|14|TRBJ2-2|TRBD2
TGCAGTGCTAGTAGCGGGAGGGTGGCCGGGGAGCTGTTTTTT
CSASSGRVAGELFF
>few|TRBV19|14|TRBJ1-5|.
TGTGCCAGTAGTACCGCTAGGGGCAATCAGCCCCAGCATTTT
CASSTARGNQPQHF
>.|TRBV20-1|11|TRBJ2-1|.
TGCAGTGCGAATTGGGCGGGGGAGCAGTTCTTC
CSANWAGEQFF
>.|TRBV5-1|13|TRBJ1-1|.
TGCGCCAGCAGCTTGGATAATGACAGGGAAGCTTTCTTT
CASSLDNDREAFF
>.|TRBV4-3|15|TRBJ1-2|.
TGCGCCAGCAGCCAAGATCGGGCAGCCCTGGGTGGCTACACCTTC
CASSQDRAALGGYTF
>.|TRBV5-1|14|TRBJ1-2|.
TGCGCCAGCAGCACGGACAGTACTAACTATGGCTACACCTTC
CASSTDSTNYGYTF
>.|TRBV27|14|TRBJ2-2|.
TGTGCCAGCAGTGAAGAGGCTAACACCGGGGAGCTGTTTTTT
CASSEEANTGELFF
>once|TRBV10-3|14|TRBJ2-1|TRBD2
TGTGCCACTACCTCGCCAAGCGGGAGCAATGAGCAGTTCTTC
CATTSPSGSNEQFF
>.|TRBV19|16|TRBJ1-2|.
TGTGCCAGTAGTCCTCGGACGGGGAAGACTAACTATGGCTACACCTTC
CASSPRTGKTNYGYTF